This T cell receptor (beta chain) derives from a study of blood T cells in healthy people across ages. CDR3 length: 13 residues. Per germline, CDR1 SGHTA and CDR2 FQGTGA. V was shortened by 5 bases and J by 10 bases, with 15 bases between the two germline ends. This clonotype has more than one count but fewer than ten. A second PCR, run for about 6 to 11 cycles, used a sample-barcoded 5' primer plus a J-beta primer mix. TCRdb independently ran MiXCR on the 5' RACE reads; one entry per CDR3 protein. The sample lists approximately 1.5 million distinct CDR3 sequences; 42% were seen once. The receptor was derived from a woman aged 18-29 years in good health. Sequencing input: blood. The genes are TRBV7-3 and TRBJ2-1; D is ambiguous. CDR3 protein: CASSPLVMAEQFF. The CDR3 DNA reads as TGTGCCAGCAGCCCGTTAGTGATGGCCGAGCAGTTCTTC.